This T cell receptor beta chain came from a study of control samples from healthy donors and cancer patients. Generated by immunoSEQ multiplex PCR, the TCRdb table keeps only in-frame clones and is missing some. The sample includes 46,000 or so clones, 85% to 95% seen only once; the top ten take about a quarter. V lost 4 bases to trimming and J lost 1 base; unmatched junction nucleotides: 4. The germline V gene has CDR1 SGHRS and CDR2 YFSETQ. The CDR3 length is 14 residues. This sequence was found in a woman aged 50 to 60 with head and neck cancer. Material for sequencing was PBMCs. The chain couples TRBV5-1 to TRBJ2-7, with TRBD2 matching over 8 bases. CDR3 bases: TGCGCCAGCAGCCCTACTAGCGGATCCTACGAGCAGTACTTC. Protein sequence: CASSPTSGSYEQYF.